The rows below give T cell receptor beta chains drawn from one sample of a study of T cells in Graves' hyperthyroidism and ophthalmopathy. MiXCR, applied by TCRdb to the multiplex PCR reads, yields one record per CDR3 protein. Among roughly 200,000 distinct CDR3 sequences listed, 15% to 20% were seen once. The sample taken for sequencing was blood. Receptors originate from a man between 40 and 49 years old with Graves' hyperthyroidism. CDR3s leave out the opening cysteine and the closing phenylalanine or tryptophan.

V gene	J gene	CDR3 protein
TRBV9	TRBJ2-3	ASSSPRGLVITDTQY
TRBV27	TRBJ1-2	ASKPLPFIRGAGYT
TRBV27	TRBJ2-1	ASSPGGHSYNEQF
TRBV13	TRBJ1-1	ASSLGFGRGNTEAF
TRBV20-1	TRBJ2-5	SARTSGGAETQY
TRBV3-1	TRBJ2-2	ASSHRDRFPWGELF
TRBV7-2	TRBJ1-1	ASSPSGEMNTEAF
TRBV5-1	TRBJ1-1	ASSVEGGTEAF
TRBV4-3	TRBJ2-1	ASSQDPPVAGGQYNEQF
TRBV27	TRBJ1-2	ASSKGSAYGYT
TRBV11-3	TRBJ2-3	ASSLAQADTQY
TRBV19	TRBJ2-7	ASSRGDGSYEQY
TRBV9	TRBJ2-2	ASSARQGTQAGELF
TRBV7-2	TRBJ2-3	ASNGGGSTDTQY
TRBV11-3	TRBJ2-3	ASSGDRGTSTDTQY
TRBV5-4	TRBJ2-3	ASSLGQSGTQY
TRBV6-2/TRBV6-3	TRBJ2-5	ASSYRIGTQY
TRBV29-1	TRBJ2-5	SVLDGTYQETQY
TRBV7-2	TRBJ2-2	ASSLQPTTGELF
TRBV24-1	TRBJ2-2	ATSDSGQGMTGELF
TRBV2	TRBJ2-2	ASSREGPAAGTGELF
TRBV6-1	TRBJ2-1	ASSSERGRFGDEQF
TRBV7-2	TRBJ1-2	ASSLEPGIGYT
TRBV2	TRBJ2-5	ATLGTSGEETQY
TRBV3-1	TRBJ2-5	ASSQDIGREFETQY
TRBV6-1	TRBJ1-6	ASSEFGSMDNSPLH
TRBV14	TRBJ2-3	ASSPLLGATDTQY
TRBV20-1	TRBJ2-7	SASLEGGASYEQY
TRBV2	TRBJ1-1	ASSEYESTEAF
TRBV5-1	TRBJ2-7	ASSQGQGIYEQY
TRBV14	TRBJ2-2	ASSQVQAGELF
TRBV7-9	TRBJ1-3	ASSPQGLSGNTIY
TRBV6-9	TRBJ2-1	ASSYDRDEQF
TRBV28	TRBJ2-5	ASRGSSGGAVETQY
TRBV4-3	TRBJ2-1	ASSTRDRINEQF
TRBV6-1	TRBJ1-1	ASSWRDRRTEAF
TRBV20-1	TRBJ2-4	SARPGNIQY
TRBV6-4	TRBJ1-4	ASSAGHYNEKLF
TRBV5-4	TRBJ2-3	ASSTRRAGAYTDTQY
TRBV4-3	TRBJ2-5	ASSQDTSGGETQY
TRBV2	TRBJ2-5	ASSEGLETQY
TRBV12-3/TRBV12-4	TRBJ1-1	ASSSGFTEAF
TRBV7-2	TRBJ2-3	ASSGAGTSGRRTYTQY
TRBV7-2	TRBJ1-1	ASSPPRGRGTEAF
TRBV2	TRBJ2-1	ASSDSYNEQF
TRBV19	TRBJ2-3	ASSMWLAGSTDTQY
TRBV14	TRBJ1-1	ASSRFVTGNTEAF
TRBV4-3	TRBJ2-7	ASSQDTATYEQY
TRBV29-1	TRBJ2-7	SVEVGAGFYEQY
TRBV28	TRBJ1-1	ASSFLDRAF
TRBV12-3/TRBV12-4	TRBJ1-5	ASSLTGGQPQH
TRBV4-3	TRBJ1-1	ASSQFTGPTETF
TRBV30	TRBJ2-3	AWTDSTDTQY
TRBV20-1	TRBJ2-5	SASKGAQETQY
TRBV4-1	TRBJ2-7	ASSQPGSSYEQY